This T cell receptor (beta chain) was documented in a study of vaccination effects on CD4 cells after COVID-19. Measured with immunoSEQ multiplex PCR; TCRdb has only the in-frame clones, and not every one. The data show roughly 70,000 clones, around 72% seen once. Only a few counts were recorded for this clone. Its antigen remains unknown. Antigen-specific CD4+ T cells expanded by the ViraFEST assay with viral peptide pools were then sequenced. CD4+ T cells were isolated after less than 13 days of culture. Convalescent patients had PCR-confirmed SARS-CoV-2 infection between March and December 2020. A few million PBMC per well were cultured with around 9.1 IU/ml IL-2 and around 9.4 ug/ml peptides. The culture used as the negative control contained an HIV-1 Nef peptide pool. This clonotype originated in a human donor who had a prior SARS-CoV-2 infection. The material was CD4+ T cells from PBMCs cultured with HIV peptides, obtained before COVID-19 vaccination. Subset reported: HIV-1 Nef peptide pool negative control/reference culture.

CDR3 residues: CASSPGASRGANVLTF. The CDR3 region has the DNA TGTGCCAGCAGTCCCGGGGCCAGTAGGGGGGCCAACGTCCTGACTTTC. This chain uses TRBV6-2 or TRBV6-3 with TRBJ2-6; D possibly uses TRBD1 or TRBD2 (5 bases each). V lost 5 bases, J lost 4 bases, and 15 bases lay in between. CDR3 length: 16 residues. CDR1 and CDR2 (germline): MNHEY, SVGEGT.